A selection of T cell receptor beta chains follows, all from one sample in a study of T-cell reconstitution after alpha-beta-depleted transplantation in children. MiXCR, run by TCRdb on the PCR reads, gives a single entry per CDR3 protein. The sample records under 300,000 distinct CDR3 sequences, 7.5% to 10% being singletons. Material: PBMCs from the stem cell graft donor, obtained from the stem cell graft. Every receptor here comes from a human donor who donated a stem cell graft to a child with SCID. CDR3s leave out the opening cysteine and the closing phenylalanine or tryptophan. Fields, in order: CDR3 protein, D gene, J gene, V gene. A D gene is named only where the DNA matches it firmly.

CDR3: ASSHGGANNEQF
D: .
J: TRBJ2-1
V: TRBV5-1

CDR3: ASSLRGAYEQY
D: .
J: TRBJ2-7
V: TRBV5-8

CDR3: ASSQSLVGEEEKLF
D: .
J: TRBJ1-4
V: TRBV12-3/TRBV12-4

CDR3: ASSRWGGGHSYNEQF
D: .
J: TRBJ2-1
V: TRBV5-1

CDR3: ASSPGVDTQY
D: .
J: TRBJ2-3
V: TRBV6-6

CDR3: ASSLRPGTGDLEQY
D: TRBD1
J: TRBJ2-7
V: TRBV6-2/TRBV6-3

CDR3: ASSLGTGEAF
D: TRBD1
J: TRBJ1-1
V: TRBV5-1

CDR3: ASSIGSQAY
D: .
J: TRBJ2-7
V: TRBV19

CDR3: CAKNRDRYNSNQPQH
D: TRBD1
J: TRBJ1-5
V: TRBV20-1

CDR3: ASSLEPTGTEAF
D: TRBD1
J: TRBJ1-1
V: TRBV5-4

CDR3: ASTSGGYNEQF
D: TRBD2
J: TRBJ2-1
V: TRBV5-1

CDR3: ASSRDRESYGYT
D: TRBD1
J: TRBJ1-2
V: TRBV6-5

CDR3: ASSLETPTGELF
D: .
J: TRBJ2-2
V: TRBV5-1

CDR3: CARGYGSPMSGNTIY
D: .
J: TRBJ1-3
V: TRBV20-1

CDR3: SARGGGPSTDTQY
D: .
J: TRBJ2-3
V: TRBV20-1

CDR3: ASGRDRDAGYT
D: TRBD1
J: TRBJ1-2
V: TRBV6-1

CDR3: ASSSEGWDGYT
D: .
J: TRBJ1-2
V: TRBV7-2

CDR3: ASSKGRLNSPLH
D: .
J: TRBJ1-6
V: TRBV28

CDR3: SASTTVYNEQF
D: .
J: TRBJ2-1
V: TRBV20-1

CDR3: ASSPGTAADTQY
D: TRBD1
J: TRBJ2-3
V: TRBV7-3

CDR3: ASSRTRDGLQGAF
D: .
J: TRBJ1-1
V: TRBV7-2

CDR3: ASSRDVNEQF
D: .
J: TRBJ2-1
V: TRBV5-1

CDR3: ASSVGSIDFGETQY
D: .
J: TRBJ2-5
V: TRBV9

CDR3: ASPPEESYEQY
D: .
J: TRBJ2-7
V: TRBV18

CDR3: ASSLLSTEAF
D: .
J: TRBJ1-1
V: TRBV28

CDR3: ASSSDRASLSGANVLT
D: TRBD1
J: TRBJ2-6
V: TRBV5-1

CDR3: AIKGGNADTQY
D: .
J: TRBJ2-3
V: TRBV10-3

CDR3: ASSHPGQDSGNTIY
D: TRBD1
J: TRBJ1-3
V: TRBV4-1

CDR3: ASRGSGTPDNEQF
D: .
J: TRBJ2-1
V: TRBV7-9

CDR3: ASSPVRTSGANVLT
D: .
J: TRBJ2-6
V: TRBV18

CDR3: ASSLRGEDYGYT
D: .
J: TRBJ1-2
V: TRBV12-3/TRBV12-4